These T cell receptor beta chains were read from a single sample in a study of regulatory dendritic cells for organ transplantation. The assay was immunoSEQ multiplex PCR, and TCRdb's table has in-frame clones only and misses some. The sample holds approximately 35,000 clones, about 89% seen once. Sequenced material: naive CD4+ T cells from blood. All receptors derive from a human donor in good health. Each CDR3 is given with its conserved first and last residue. The D gene is left open where the match is weak.

NA	TRBJ2-7	TRBV28	CASGAYSPYEQYF
NA	TRBJ1-5	TRBV6-6	CASRLDQGSNQPQHF
TRBD1	TRBJ1-1	TRBV10-3	CAISDPAKTGVNTEAFF
NA	TRBJ2-5	TRBV28	CASSLRDFRETQYF
NA	TRBJ2-3	TRBV6-1	CASSDRKGADTQYF
NA	TRBJ1-2	TRBV28	CASSLEVGGYTF
NA	TRBJ1-1	TRBV28	CASRNVRDVNTEAFF
TRBD1	TRBJ1-4	TRBV4-1	CASSPFSTGFNEKLFF
NA	TRBJ2-3	TRBV7-3	CASSSTGTASSADTQYF
TRBD1	TRBJ1-5	TRBV19	CASSIDIKGARNQPQHF
TRBD1	TRBJ1-2	TRBV6-5	CASSYLDRGYGYTF
NA	TRBJ2-6	TRBV21-1	CASSKGQHLTSGANVLTF
NA	TRBJ1-1	TRBV10-3	CAISERQGAFF
NA	TRBJ1-5	TRBV19	CASSITGPPNQPQHF
TRBD2	TRBJ2-1	TRBV7-8	CASSPVGRRYNEQFF
TRBD1	TRBJ1-4	TRBV7-9	CASSLGGQALFEKLFF
NA	TRBJ2-6	TRBV7-9	CASSLVGESGANVLTF
NA	TRBJ2-3	TRBV7-7	CASSLASQDTQYF
TRBD1	TRBJ2-1	TRBV4-2	CASSRDSYNEQFF
TRBD2	TRBJ2-1	TRBV4-3	CASSRRTDLAGDYNEQFF
TRBD2	TRBJ2-5	TRBV28	CASSLPLAGVRETQYF
NA	TRBJ1-1	TRBV30	CAWSDVLPGVNTEAFF
TRBD2	TRBJ2-5	TRBV28	CASIGTSGLQETQYF
NA	TRBJ1-5	TRBV30	CAWSAGDSNQPQHF
NA	TRBJ2-7	TRBV18	CASRIDSKGSEYF
NA	TRBJ1-2	TRBV6-6	CASSPSTEVHGYTF
NA	TRBJ2-1	TRBV10-2	CASTTLRGYNEQFF
NA	TRBJ2-7	TRBV12-5	CASGTDYEQYF
NA	TRBJ2-3	TRBV7-6	CASSLVGGGVPGTDTQYF
NA	TRBJ1-6	TRBV7-2	CASSLDGRYSPLHF
NA	TRBJ1-1	TRBV30	CAWSGSMNTEAFF
TRBD1	TRBJ1-2	TRBV7-2	CASSPQQGRIYGYTF
NA	TRBJ1-2	TRBV28	CASSYPTGGGYGYTF
NA	TRBJ2-2	TRBV6-5	CASTLGGNTGELFF
NA	TRBJ2-5	TRBV29-1	CSVEFLQGRIQETQYF
NA	TRBJ1-1	TRBV4-3	CASSRTSNTEAFF
TRBD2	TRBJ2-7	TRBV18	CASSPWTGGTSGSLYEQYF
TRBD1	TRBJ2-7	TRBV28	CASSGPGGGSYEQYF
NA	TRBJ2-2	TRBV5-1	CASSFFTSNTGELFF
TRBD1	TRBJ1-1	TRBV9	CASSEGTGALNTEAFF
TRBD1	TRBJ2-7	TRBV7-2	CASSLRQGAGEQYF